The 21 T cell receptor beta chains listed next were all sequenced from one sample in a study of vaccination and CD4 T cells after COVID-19. Treatment indicated: roughly ten-day PBMC culture with coronavirus spike peptide pools or control peptides (ViraFEST assay). The collection of CD4+ T cells from the unexposed donor took place before the COVID-19 pandemic (2011-2018). The antigens these receptors bind are not known. The assay that was used to sequence DNA from cultured CD4+ T cells was the Oncomine TCR Beta short-read assay. From CD4+ T cells that had been cultured, genomic DNA was extracted. MiXCR, run by TCRdb on the PCR reads, gives a single entry per CDR3 protein. This table has several thousand distinct CDR3 sequences, about two fifths appearing once. The sample taken for sequencing was CD4+ T cells from blood, cultured in vitro. The source of these receptors is a human donor in good health.

This clonotype was counted between two and nine times. The rearrangement uses TRBV7-3 and TRBJ2-7; a weak D match, TRBD1 (5 bases). CDR3 length: 15 amino acids. Germline V gives CDR1 SGHTA, CDR2 FQGTGA. V was trimmed by 1 base and J by 2 bases, leaving 12 bases between them. The CDR3 region is CASSLKWGTTYEQYF. Written as DNA, the CDR3 is TGTGCCAGCAGCTTAAAATGGGGCACCACCTACGAGCAGTACTTC.

The chain couples TRBV7-2 to TRBJ2-2; 7 bases agree with TRBD1. Germline V gene data show CDR1 as SGHTA and CDR2 as FQGNSA. There are 17 residues in the CDR3. Trimming cost V 5 bases and J 2 bases; bases outside gene matches: 11. The chain's CDR3 is CASSPHPGTANTGELFF. Written as DNA, the CDR3 is TGTGCCAGCAGCCCTCACCCCGGGACAGCAAACACCGGGGAGCTGTTTTTT. The full variable domain, its missing parts supplied by reference TRBV7-2 and TRBJ2-2, is GAGVSQSPSNKVTEKGKDVELRCDPISGHTALYWYRQSLGQGLEFLIYFQGNSAPDKSGLPSDRFSAERTGGSVSTLTIQRTQQEDSAVYLCASSPHPGTANTGELFFGEGSRLTVL.

A few counts support this clonotype. V gene TRBV12-3 or TRBV12-4 combines with J gene TRBJ2-7; D is unclear. This CDR3 has 13 residues. Trimming removed 1 base from V and 7 bases from J, with 11 bases in between. CDR3: CASSLGPSLEQYF. CDR3 sequence (DNA): TGTGCCAGCAGTTTAGGACCGAGCCTTGAGCAGTACTTC.

This clonotype occurred a few times. The chain couples TRBV20-1 to TRBJ1-2; 11 bases match TRBD1. The V gene's germline CDR1 is DFQATT and CDR2 SNEGSKA (reference sequence). The trim removed 1 base at V and 3 bases at J, leaving 10 bases unmatched. This CDR3 contains 17 residues. In nucleotides, the CDR3 is TGCAGTGCTAGAGTGGTAAAGGGACAGGGGGTCGACTATGGCTACACCTTC. It yields the protein CSARVVKGQGVDYGYTF.

This clonotype was found a few times. The rearrangement uses TRBV6-1 and TRBJ1-3; the D is unclear. CDR1 MNHNS and CDR2 SASEGT come from the germline V gene. CDR3 size: 13 residues. Trimming removed 5 bases at V and 4 bases at J, with 9 bases between. The DNA for the CDR3 is TGTGCCAGCAGTCCCCGACCAGGAAACACCATATATTTT. This translates into CASSPRPGNTIYF.

The chain is built from TRBV11-1 and TRBJ2-5; the D call may be TRBD1 or TRBD2 (6 bases each). Trimming pared 5 bases from V and 2 bases from J, leaving 12 bases between. Germline V gene data show CDR1 as SGHAT and CDR2 as FQDESV (reference sequence). CDR3 size: 14 residues. CDR3 in DNA: TGTGCCAGCAGCAGGGGGGACTTTCAAGAGACCCAGTACTTC. Protein: CASSRGDFQETQYF.

This chain joins TRBV27 and TRBJ1-1; D not resolved. Deletions cut 2 bases from V and 0 bases from J, with 10 bases between. The CDR3 contains 15 residues. The germline gives CDR1 MNHEY, CDR2 SMNVEV (reference sequence). The CDR3 spells CASSLTGGLNTEAFF. The CDR3 coding sequence is TGTGCCAGCAGTTTAACGGGAGGGCTGAACACTGAAGCTTTCTTT.

This clonotype was seen a handful of times. The chain carries TRBV7-2 and TRBJ2-1; D call uncertain. Trimming took 5 bases from V and 0 from J, leaving 11 bases between them. Germline assignment: CDR1 SGHTA and CDR2 FQGNSA. This CDR3 has 15 residues. The CDR3 region is CASSAQKGSYNEQFF. CDR3 bases: TGTGCCAGCAGCGCCCAAAAGGGCTCCTACAATGAGCAGTTCTTC. Variable domain in full (rest from reference TRBV7-2 and TRBJ2-1): GAGVSQSPSNKVTEKGKDVELRCDPISGHTALYWYRQSLGQGLEFLIYFQGNSAPDKSGLPSDRFSAERTGGSVSTLTIQRTQQEDSAVYLCASSAQKGSYNEQFFGPGTRLTVL.

The J gene is TRBJ2-1, the V gene TRBV6-2 or TRBV6-3; TRBD2 matches at 10 bases. The CDR3 loop spans 19 amino acids. Germline CDR1 is MNHEY and CDR2 is SVGEGT. V dropped 6 bases and J dropped 4; count of bases not matched to a gene: 18. The CDR3 DNA follows: TGTGCCAGCAGATTCGACAGGGGCCGCGGAGCGGGAGGGTACAATGAGCAGTTCTTC. Protein product: CASRFDRGRGAGGYNEQFF.

The chain recombines TRBV20-1 with TRBJ1-2; 8 nucleotides match TRBD1. Per germline, CDR1 DFQATT and CDR2 SNEGSKA (reference sequence). V gave up 8 bases and J gave up 4 bases; unmatched junction bases: 6. There are 12 residues in the CDR3. CDR3 DNA: TGCAGTCCCACCGACAGGGGCTATGGCTACACCTTC. This translates into CSPTDRGYGYTF.

The chain has TRBV12-3 or TRBV12-4 and TRBJ1-2; D is undetermined. The length of the CDR3 is 14 residues. The V end lost 3 bases, the J end lost 2 bases, and 10 bases lay between the germline ends. The CDR3 sequence is CASSFGQTNYGYTF. CDR3 DNA: TGTGCCAGCAGTTTTGGGCAAACGAACTATGGCTACACCTTC.

The rearrangement joins TRBV28 to TRBJ2-7; a weak D match, TRBD1 (6 bases). This CDR3 spans 14 amino acids. Germline V gene data show CDR1 as MDHEN and CDR2 as SYDVKM. Trimming took 6 bases from V and 2 from J, leaving 14 bases between them. CDR3 coding DNA: TGTGCCAGCAGCGAGACAAAGGGGGCCTACGAGCAGTACTTC. Translating it yields CASSETKGAYEQYF.

The gene calls are TRBV19 and TRBJ2-2; a weak D match, TRBD2 (6 bases). V lost 11 bases, J lost 6 bases, and 13 bases lay in between. This CDR3 contains 12 residues. Germline CDR1 LNHDA, CDR2 SQIVND (reference sequence). CDR3: CASGTSPGELFF. The DNA for the CDR3 is TGTGCCTCAGGGACTTCCCCCGGGGAGCTGTTTTTT.

This clonotype is categorized as medium-sized. The chain combines TRBV28 with TRBJ1-5; D is ambiguous. The germline gives CDR1 MDHEN, CDR2 SYDVKM. Trimming pared 6 bases from V and 0 bases from J, leaving 18 bases between. The CDR3 has 17 residues. The CDR3 protein is CASSRRKGPYSNQPQHF. The DNA of the CDR3 is TGTGCCAGCAGCCGCAGGAAGGGCCCTTATAGCAATCAGCCCCAGCATTTT.

The chain is built from TRBV6-4 and TRBJ1-6; no firm D call. The germline CDR1 and CDR2 sequences are MRHNA and SNTAGT. V gave up 6 bases and J gave up 6 bases, with 9 bases separating them. CDR3 size: 13 residues. For the CDR3, the DNA is TGTGCCAGCAGCCCTGAGGCTAATTCACCCCTCCACTTT. It translates to CASSPEANSPLHF.

This clonotype was counted only a few times. This chain joins TRBV20-1 and TRBJ2-5; D not resolved. The CDR3 extends over 14 amino acids. CDR1 is DFQATT and CDR2 is SNEGSKA in the germline V gene (reference sequence). V shed 2 bases and J shed 5 bases, with 15 bases lying between them. The CDR3 DNA sequence: TGCAGTGCTAGACCGGCTATTAGTGGGGAGACCCAGTACTTC. The encoded protein is CSARPAISGETQYF.

This clonotype has just a few counts. The chain links TRBV28 to TRBJ1-6; D call uncertain. Per the germline V gene, CDR1 is MDHEN and CDR2 is SYDVKM. There are 11 residues in the CDR3. V gave up 5 bases and J gave up 13 bases, with 9 bases separating them. In DNA form, the CDR3 reads TGTGCCAGCAGTATAGAGGGTCCCCTCCACTTT. This translates into CASSIEGPLHF.

This clonotype has more than one count but fewer than ten. The V call is TRBV24-1, the J call TRBJ2-5, with 11 positions matching TRBD2. This CDR3 region has 17 residues. CDR1 is KGHDR and CDR2 is SFDVKD in the germline V gene. Trimming took 5 bases from V and 1 from J; bases not matched to a gene: 8. CDR3 in DNA: TGTGCCACCAGTGGTGGTAGCGGGAGGGCCGTCCAAGAGACCCAGTACTTC. Its protein product is CATSGGSGRAVQETQYF.

The gene calls are TRBV20-1 and TRBJ1-5; perhaps TRBD1 as D (5 bases). The germline V gene has CDR1 DFQATT and CDR2 SNEGSKA (reference sequence). The CDR3 has 13 residues. Deletions cut 0 bases from V and 4 bases from J, with 7 bases between. The CDR3 nucleotides are TGCAGTGCTAGAGAGGGGGTTAATCAGCCCCAGCATTTT. It encodes CSAREGVNQPQHF.

This clonotype came up a few times. The rearrangement uses TRBV25-1 and TRBJ2-7; D remains unclear. V was pared by 3 bases and J by 7 bases, with 13 bases between. The CDR3 runs 13 residues. Germline loops: CDR1 MGHDK, CDR2 SYGVNS. The CDR3 region has the DNA TGTGCCAGCAGTGAGGTAGGGTCGGGTGAGCAGTACTTC. Protein product: CASSEVGSGEQYF.

The chain uses TRBV5-1 and TRBJ2-5; 9 positions agree with TRBD1. CDR3 length equals 14 residues. V gave up 4 bases and J gave up 5 bases; unmatched junction bases: 6. Germline CDR1 and CDR2: SGHRS and YFSETQ. The CDR3 DNA follows: TGCGCCAGCAGCCCCGGGACAGGGTGGGAGACCCAGTACTTC. This encodes CASSPGTGWETQYF.